Listed below are T cell receptor beta chains from one sample, sequenced in a study of glioma-infiltrating T cells after dendritic cell vaccination. TCRdb's table, derived via immunoSEQ multiplex PCR, lists solely in-frame clones and lacks some. The sample consists of some 38,000 clones, around 80% of them appearing once. Sequences were derived from blood, sampled before dendritic cell vaccination. The receptors shown here come from a human donor with glioblastoma. Both conserved end residues are part of each CDR3. The D gene is left open where the match is weak. Size tells how often a clone was seen (once, few, many) or the class of an expanded clone, and some rows leave it out.

TGTGCCCCCAGGGGTGGGGGCTCCTACGAGCAGTACTTC | CAPRGGGSYEQYF | - | TRBV11-1 | - | TRBJ2-7
TGTGCTAGTGGTTTCGGGGACAGGGGCGCTGATGAGCAGTTCTTC | CASGFGDRGADEQFF | - | TRBV12-5 | TRBD1 | TRBJ2-1
TGTGCCAGCAGCTCCCTAGGGGCAGGAAACACCATATATTTT | CASSSLGAGNTIYF | - | TRBV7-8 | - | TRBJ1-3
TGTGCCAGCAGCGTAGCCCCAGGGACTTTCGACGAGCAGTACTTC | CASSVAPGTFDEQYF | - | TRBV9 | - | TRBJ2-7
TGTGCCAGCAGTGTAGCGGGGGGGCAGAATGAGCAGTTCTTC | CASSVAGGQNEQFF | - | TRBV7-6 | TRBD2 | TRBJ2-1
TGTGCCAGCAGCCCGTACGGGGGTTACACCGGGGAGCTGTTTTTT | CASSPYGGYTGELFF | - | TRBV11-3 | - | TRBJ2-2
TGCGCCAGCAGCCAAAGACTAGAGGTAGCAGATACGCAGTATTTT | CASSQRLEVADTQYF | - | TRBV4-3 | - | TRBJ2-3
TGTGCCAGCAGCTTAGTTGTCCGGGGGCGGGGGCCAAATCAAGAGACCCAGTACTTC | CASSLVVRGRGPNQETQYF | - | TRBV7-6 | - | TRBJ2-5
TGTGCCAGCAGCCAGGGGACGAGTGAAAAACTGTTTTTT | CASSQGTSEKLFF | - | TRBV5-6 | - | TRBJ1-4
TGTGCCAGCAGCACCCCCGGGACAGGGAAAGGCTACACCTTC | CASSTPGTGKGYTF | - | TRBV9 | TRBD1 | TRBJ1-2
TGTGCCAGCAGCTCCGGGACAGGGGGGTACAATGAGCAGTTCTTC | CASSSGTGGYNEQFF | few | TRBV28 | TRBD1 | TRBJ2-1
TGTGCCAGCAGCGTGTCGGGCGGGGGGGTACAAGAGACCCAGTACTTC | CASSVSGGGVQETQYF | - | TRBV9 | TRBD2 | TRBJ2-5
TGCGCCAGCAGCCAAGAAACTAGTGGGATCGGGGAGCTGTTTTTT | CASSQETSGIGELFF | - | TRBV4-3 | - | TRBJ2-2
TGTGCCAGCACGATGGACAGGGAGGTTGGAGAGACCCAGTACTTC | CASTMDREVGETQYF | - | TRBV25-1 | TRBD1 | TRBJ2-5
TGTGCCTGGAGTGTGTCGACTCGGGGAGATACGCAGTATTTT | CAWSVSTRGDTQYF | - | TRBV30 | - | TRBJ2-3
TGTGCCAGCAGTGAACTAACAGGGAACGAGCAGTACTTC | CASSELTGNEQYF | - | TRBV25-1 | - | TRBJ2-7
TGTGCCAGCAGTGACTCTCTTCGAAGTTTCAACCGGGACAGGGGCGAGCAGTACTTC | CASSDSLRSFNRDRGEQYF | - | TRBV6-4 | TRBD1 | TRBJ2-7
TGCAGCGTTCAAGTGTCAGGCGCCTACGAGCAGTACTTC | CSVQVSGAYEQYF | - | TRBV29-1 | - | TRBJ2-7
TGCGCCAGCAGCTTCCCCGGGTCCTACGAGCAGTACTTC | CASSFPGSYEQYF | once | TRBV5-1 | - | TRBJ2-7
TGTGCCAGCAGCCTCAGGGTTGGGGTTGATGAAAAACTGTTTTTT | CASSLRVGVDEKLFF | - | TRBV7-8 | - | TRBJ1-4
TGTGCCAGTATCCAACCCCGGGACAGGGGGCGAAACACCATATATTTT | CASIQPRDRGRNTIYF | - | TRBV19 | TRBD1 | TRBJ1-3
TGTGCCAGCAGCGTCGACAGGGGGCAAGAGCAGTACTTC | CASSVDRGQEQYF | - | TRBV5-4 | TRBD1 | TRBJ2-7
TGTGCCTGGAGCGCAGATACGCAGTATTTT | CAWSADTQYF | - | TRBV30 | - | TRBJ2-3
TGTGCCAGCAGCTTAGGGGCGTCGGAAGAGACCCAGTACTTC | CASSLGASEETQYF | few | TRBV9 | - | TRBJ2-5
TGTGCCAGCAGCTTATTGGCAGGGGCCACCGGGGAGCTGTTTTTT | CASSLLAGATGELFF | - | TRBV11-1 | - | TRBJ2-2
TGTGCCAGCAGCAATCCGGGACAATGGTTGCGGCCCCAGCATTTT | CASSNPGQWLRPQHF | - | TRBV21-1 | - | TRBJ1-5
TGTGCCAGCAGCCCCGGGACAGGGGAGGACTATGGCTACACCTTC | CASSPGTGEDYGYTF | - | TRBV11-1 | TRBD1 | TRBJ1-2
TGTGCCAGCAGCTTAGCGCGAAGACAGCCCTACGAGCAGTACTTC | CASSLARRQPYEQYF | - | TRBV7-9 | - | TRBJ2-7
TGTGCCAGCAGCGCGGGACAGCGCCTAGGGAAACAAGAGACCCAGTACTTC | CASSAGQRLGKQETQYF | once | TRBV7-9 | - | TRBJ2-5
TGTGCCAGCAGCCAAGCTGGGGGGGCTGGGGCCAACGTCCTGACTTTC | CASSQAGGAGANVLTF | - | TRBV4-2 | TRBD2 | TRBJ2-6
TGTGCCAGTCAGATCAGGGGGCCGAACACCGGGGAGCTGTTTTTT | CASQIRGPNTGELFF | - | TRBV11-3 | TRBD1 | TRBJ2-2
TGTGCCAGCAGCGCGACAGGCCTTCCCTACGAGCAGTACTTC | CASSATGLPYEQYF | - | TRBV28 | - | TRBJ2-7
TGTGCCAGCAGCTTGTCGGGGACTAGCGGGAACACAGATACGCAGTATTTT | CASSLSGTSGNTDTQYF | few | TRBV5-6 | TRBD2 | TRBJ2-3
TGTGCCAGCAGCTCTGAGCCCGCAGGGGCTTCCTATGGCTACACCTTC | CASSSEPAGASYGYTF | - | TRBV5-8 | - | TRBJ1-2
TGTGCCAGCAGGCCCCCCGGGACTCGTAATGAGCAGTTCTTC | CASRPPGTRNEQFF | once | TRBV6-5 | - | TRBJ2-1
TGTGCCAGCAGCCGAGGGGGGGTTTTGGGAACTGAAGCTTTCTTT | CASSRGGVLGTEAFF | - | TRBV9 | - | TRBJ1-1
TGTGCCAGCAGCCACCAAAGCCAACTAGCGGGAGACGAGCAGTACTTC | CASSHQSQLAGDEQYF | - | TRBV14 | TRBD2 | TRBJ2-7
TGCGCCAGCAGCCAAGAACCGACAGGGTTTGGGGAAAAACTGTTTTTT | CASSQEPTGFGEKLFF | - | TRBV4-3 | TRBD1 | TRBJ1-4
TGTGCCAGCAGCTTGGGGGGTTGGCGGGGGGGCTTTCTTGAGCAGTTCTTC | CASSLGGWRGGFLEQFF | - | TRBV5-8 | TRBD2 | TRBJ2-1
TGTGCCATCAGTGGCGCGGGGATAAACACTGAAGCTTTCTTT | CAISGAGINTEAFF | once | TRBV10-3 | - | TRBJ1-1
TGTGCCAGCAGCTACTCGGGCGGGAATAATGAAAAACTGTTTTTT | CASSYSGGNNEKLFF | - | TRBV7-9 | - | TRBJ1-4
TGTGCCAGTAGTATAGCCGGGACTAGCGGGGTTCTCGCCAAAAACATTCAGTACTTC | CASSIAGTSGVLAKNIQYF | - | TRBV19 | TRBD2 | TRBJ2-4